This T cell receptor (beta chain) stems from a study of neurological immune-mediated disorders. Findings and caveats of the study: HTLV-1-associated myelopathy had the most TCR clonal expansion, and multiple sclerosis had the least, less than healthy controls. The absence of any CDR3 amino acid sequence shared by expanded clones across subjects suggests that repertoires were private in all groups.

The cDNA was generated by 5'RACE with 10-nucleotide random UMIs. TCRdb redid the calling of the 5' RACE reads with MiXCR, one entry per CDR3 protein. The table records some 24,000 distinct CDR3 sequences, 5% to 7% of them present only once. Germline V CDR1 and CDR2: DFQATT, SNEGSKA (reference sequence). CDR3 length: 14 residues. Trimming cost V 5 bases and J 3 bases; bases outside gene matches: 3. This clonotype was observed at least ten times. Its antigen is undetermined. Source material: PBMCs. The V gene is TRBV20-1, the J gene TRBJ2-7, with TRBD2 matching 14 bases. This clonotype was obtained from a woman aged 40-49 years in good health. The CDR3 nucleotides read TGCAGTGCTTCGGGACTAGCGGGAGACTACGAGCAGTACTTC. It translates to CSASGLAGDYEQYF.